This is a list of T cell receptor beta chains from one sample in a study of T cell repertoires in cytomegalovirus infection. Their target antigens are unknown. TCRdb re-called the reads through MiXCR, storing one row per CDR3 protein. The profile covers about 69,000 distinct CDR3 sequences, with around 28% appearing a single time and 45% to 75% taken by the ten largest. The sample in question was CD8+ T cells from cultured PBMCs, obtained from culture after CMV antigen stimulation. Receptors were obtained from a human donor in good health (CMV status not recorded). Some clones in this sample may be carry-over from other donors' samples. CDR3s include the opening cysteine and the closing phenylalanine or tryptophan. The order of the fields is D gene, J gene, CDR3 length, V gene, clone size, CDR3 DNA, CDR3 protein. D genes are given only for firm matches. The listing skips clone size in some rows; elsewhere it reads once, few, many or a size class.

>TRBD1|TRBJ2-7|15|TRBV11-3|.
TGTGCCAGCAGCTTAAGGACAGGGGAAGCCTACGAGCAGTACTTC
CASSLRTGEAYEQYF
>TRBD2|TRBJ2-7|13|TRBV7-6|many
TGTGCCAGCAGCTTTGAGGGAGGGTACGAGCAGTACTTC
CASSFEGGYEQYF
>.|TRBJ2-7|15|TRBV2|once
TGTGCCAGCAGTGAAGGGGCAGGGGCGATTTACGAGCAGTACTTC
CASSEGAGAIYEQYF
>.|TRBJ2-1|16|TRBV7-8|many
TGTGCCAGCAGCTTAGAAAGGGCCTCCATTTACAATGAGCAGTTCTTC
CASSLERASIYNEQFF
>.|TRBJ2-7|16|TRBV5-4|.
TGTGCCAGCAGCTTGGCTGGGCCAGTATCCTCCTACGAGCAGTACTTC
CASSLAGPVSSYEQYF
>.|TRBJ2-7|10|TRBV29-1|once
TGCAGCGTCAAAGGCTACGAGCAGTACTTC
CSVKGYEQYF
>.|TRBJ1-2|13|TRBV12-5|.
TGTGCTAGTGGTTCGGACTTCCCGACGGGCTACACCTTC
CASGSDFPTGYTF
>TRBD1|TRBJ2-7|14|TRBV6-5|.
TGTGCCAGCAGGGTACCGGGACAGGGGATGGAGCAGTACTTC
CASRVPGQGMEQYF
>.|TRBJ1-1|14|TRBV11-3|.
TGTGCCAGCGGTCACAGGGCGGGGGGGACTGAAGCTTTCTTT
CASGHRAGGTEAFF
>.|TRBJ2-5|15|TRBV7-2|many
TGTGCCAGCAGCTTAGGATCTGGGTCCCAAGAGACCCAGTACTTC
CASSLGSGSQETQYF
>TRBD2|TRBJ2-7|15|TRBV28|.
TGTGCCAGCAGTTTACGGGAGGTCCAACCGGGTCAGCAGTACTTC
CASSLREVQPGQQYF
>TRBD2|TRBJ2-2|18|TRBV7-9|many
TGTGCCAGCAGCGAGCGACTAGCGGGGACCGCGAACACCGGGGAGCTGTTTTTT
CASSERLAGTANTGELFF
>TRBD2|TRBJ2-1|17|TRBV9|.
TGTGCCAGCAGCCCACCTTGGGCTAGCGGGCCGTACAATGAGCAGTTCTTC
CASSPPWASGPYNEQFF
>.|TRBJ1-5|12|TRBV20-1|few
TGCAGTGCTAGAGGTACAGAGCAGCCCCAGCATTTT
CSARGTEQPQHF
>.|TRBJ1-4|13|TRBV18|.
TGTGCCAGCTCACCCGCGGGGGATGAAAAACTGTTTTTT
CASSPAGDEKLFF
>.|TRBJ2-3|14|TRBV7-6|many
TGTGCCAGCAGCTTTTCTGCAGGGGTAGATACGCAGTATTTT
CASSFSAGVDTQYF
>TRBD2|TRBJ2-7|17|TRBV4-2|.
TGTGCCAGCAGCCAAGGGGGTAGCGGGGAAAGCTCCTACGAGCAGTACTTC
CASSQGGSGESSYEQYF
>TRBD1|TRBJ1-4|16|TRBV28|few
TGTGCCAGCAGTTCTCACAGGGGGGCAACTAATGAAAAACTGTTTTTT
CASSSHRGATNEKLFF
>TRBD2|TRBJ2-3|12|TRBV30|few
TGTGCCTGGAGCCCTAGCGGGGATACGCAGTATTTT
CAWSPSGDTQYF
>TRBD2|TRBJ2-3|13|TRBV20-1|many
TGCAGTGCTAGAGCGGGAGGGCAAGATACGCAGTATTTT
CSARAGGQDTQYF
>.|TRBJ1-1|11|TRBV6-6|.
TGTGCCGCCGAAGAGGGCCCTGAAGCTTTCTTT
CAAEEGPEAFF
>.|TRBJ2-3|13|TRBV6-2/TRBV6-3|.
TGTGCCAGCAGCTATGCGGACGCAGATACGCAGTATTTT
CASSYADADTQYF
>.|TRBJ1-2|14|TRBV25-1|.
TGTGCCAGCAGTGCCCGGGCGGCACCATATGGCTACACCTTC
CASSARAAPYGYTF
>.|TRBJ1-2|15|TRBV7-9|many
TGTGCCAGCAGCTTTCCTGCAGACTTTAACTATGGCTACACCTTC
CASSFPADFNYGYTF
>.|TRBJ1-3|16|TRBV28|.
TGTGCCAGCAGTCCCATCCAGCGCGGGGCTGGAAACACCATATATTTT
CASSPIQRGAGNTIYF
>.|TRBJ2-2|17|TRBV4-3|few
TGCGCCAGCAGCCAGATTAAGGACAGCGCGAACACCGGGGAGCTGTTTTTT
CASSQIKDSANTGELFF
>TRBD2|TRBJ2-5|20|TRBV3-1|.
TGTGCCAGCAGCCAAGTGGGTGTGTCTAGCGGGAGGGGGGGCCAAGAGACCCAGTACTTC
CASSQVGVSSGRGGQETQYF
>.|TRBJ2-7|13|TRBV7-9|many
TGTGCCAGCAGCCCCAGTCGTTCCTACGAGCAGTACTTC
CASSPSRSYEQYF
>.|TRBJ2-1|17|TRBV3-1|many
TGTGCCAGCAGCGTCCCGAAGAGCGGTAGCTCCTACAATGAGCAGTTCTTC
CASSVPKSGSSYNEQFF
>TRBD2|TRBJ2-1|15|TRBV5-1|.
TGCGCCAGCAGCGCGGGGACTAGCGCTTACAATGAGCAGTTCTTC
CASSAGTSAYNEQFF
>.|TRBJ1-5|14|TRBV27|.
TGTGCCAGCCGCAGTGGGGTGGTCAATCAGCCCCAGCATTTT
CASRSGVVNQPQHF
>TRBD1|TRBJ1-1|18|TRBV19|.
TGTGCCAGTAGTATAGATAAGTTTACGGACAGGTTGAACACTGAAGCTTTCTTT
CASSIDKFTDRLNTEAFF
>TRBD1|TRBJ2-7|15|TRBV12-3/TRBV12-4|many
TGTGCCAGCAGTTCCCCCCGGACAGGGTACCACGAGCAGTACTTC
CASSSPRTGYHEQYF
>.|TRBJ2-1|15|TRBV12-3/TRBV12-4|few
TGTGCCAGCAGCCCGGAGCTAGCCCTGGGGAATGAGCAGTTCTTC
CASSPELALGNEQFF
>TRBD1|TRBJ2-7|15|TRBV3-1|.
TGTGCCAGCAGCCTGGGGACAGGGCTTTTGCGGGAGCAGTACTTC
CASSLGTGLLREQYF
>.|TRBJ1-1|16|TRBV15|.
TGTGCCACCAGCAGAGAATGGGGGGGACGGGACACTGAAGCTTTCTTT
CATSREWGGRDTEAFF
>TRBD1|TRBJ2-1|18|TRBV15|.
TGTGCCACCAGCAGAACCTCGACAGGGGCCAGCTCCTACAATGAGCAGTTCTTC
CATSRTSTGASSYNEQFF
>.|TRBJ2-6|21|TRBV12-5|.
TGTGCTAGTGGTTTGGTATCAGGCCAGGGGTCCCTCGACTCTGGGGCCAACGTCCTGACTTTC
CASGLVSGQGSLDSGANVLTF
>.|TRBJ2-1|11|TRBV6-1|few
TGTGCCAGCCCGAAGGGCAATGAGCAGTTCTTC
CASPKGNEQFF
>.|TRBJ2-6|14|TRBV5-4|.
TGTGCCAGCAGCCTCCCTATCGAGGCCAACGTCCTGACTTTC
CASSLPIEANVLTF
>.|TRBJ2-7|14|TRBV28|few
TGTGCCAGCAGTTTAACTAGTCTAGTTTATGAGCAGTACTTC
CASSLTSLVYEQYF
>.|TRBJ2-2|14|TRBV29-1|.
TGCAGCGCCGTAGGGACCGTTGACACCGGGGAGCTGTTTTTT
CSAVGTVDTGELFF
>TRBD1|TRBJ1-1|17|TRBV7-6|.
TGTGCCAGCAGCTTAGGGGGACAGGGGGCATCGAGCACTGAAGCTTTCTTT
CASSLGGQGASSTEAFF
>.|TRBJ1-1|13|TRBV12-3/TRBV12-4|many
TGTGCCAGCAGCCCGGGGCGAGGCGCTGAAGCTTTCTTT
CASSPGRGAEAFF
>.|TRBJ1-2|13|TRBV27|.
TGTGCCAGCAACCCTGGGGGATCCTATGGCTACACCTTC
CASNPGGSYGYTF
>.|TRBJ2-2|17|TRBV4-2|.
TGTGCCAGCAGCCAAGAACGTGGGGCGGCGAACACCGGGGAGCTGTTTTTT
CASSQERGAANTGELFF
>TRBD1|TRBJ2-1|16|TRBV19|few
TGTGCCAGTACCGTACAGGGGGAGCGGTTATCGGATGAGCAGTTCTTC
CASTVQGERLSDEQFF
>TRBD1|TRBJ1-1|15|TRBV6-5|many
TGTGCCAGCAGTTACGGGGCAGGGGGGAACACTGAAGCTTTCTTT
CASSYGAGGNTEAFF